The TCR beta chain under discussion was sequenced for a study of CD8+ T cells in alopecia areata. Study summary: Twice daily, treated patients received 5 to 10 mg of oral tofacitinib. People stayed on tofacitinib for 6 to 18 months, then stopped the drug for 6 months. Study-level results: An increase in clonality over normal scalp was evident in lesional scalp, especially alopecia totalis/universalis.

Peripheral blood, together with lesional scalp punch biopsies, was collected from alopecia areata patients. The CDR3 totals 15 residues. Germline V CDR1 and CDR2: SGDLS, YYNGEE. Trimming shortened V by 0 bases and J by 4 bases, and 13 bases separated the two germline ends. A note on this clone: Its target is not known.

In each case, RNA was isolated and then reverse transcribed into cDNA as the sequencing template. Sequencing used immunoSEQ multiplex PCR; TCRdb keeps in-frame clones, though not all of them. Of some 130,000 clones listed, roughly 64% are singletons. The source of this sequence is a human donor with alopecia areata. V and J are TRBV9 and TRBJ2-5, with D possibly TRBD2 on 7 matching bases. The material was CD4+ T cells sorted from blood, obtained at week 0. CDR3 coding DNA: TGTGCCAGCAGCGTAGCGGGGGGCCGGTCAGAGACCCAGTACTTC. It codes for CASSVAGGRSETQYF.